The T cell receptor beta chain described here comes from a study of blood T cell repertoires in COVID-19. Across the whole study: Acute-phase and convalescent COVID-19 samples originated in the United States, Italy and Spain. From T cells, B-cell-depleted T cells, or PBMCs came the material, which was cDNA or gDNA.

Categorization into cohorts depended on clinical history that participants reported. Exposed enrollees had met someone with a PCR-confirmed or clinician-diagnosed COVID-19 case at some point within the 2 weeks before study entry. This CDR3 region has 15 residues. V shed 2 bases and J shed 0 bases, with 12 bases lying between them. Germline V CDR1 and CDR2: SQVTM, ANQGSEA. Clones were sequenced by immunoSEQ multiplex PCR, and TCRdb holds only the in-frame ones, with some missing. The sample contains some 180,000 clones, over 80% of which appear only once. Sequenced: PBMCs or T cells enriched from blood (not recorded which). The origin of this receptor is a woman under 40 who had been exposed to COVID-19. This sequence joins TRBV29-1 and TRBJ2-3; possibly TRBD1 for D (5 bases). CDR3 DNA: TGCAGCGTTGAAAAGGGGTCTACTAGCACAGATACGCAGTATTTT. Encoded protein: CSVEKGSTSTDTQYF.